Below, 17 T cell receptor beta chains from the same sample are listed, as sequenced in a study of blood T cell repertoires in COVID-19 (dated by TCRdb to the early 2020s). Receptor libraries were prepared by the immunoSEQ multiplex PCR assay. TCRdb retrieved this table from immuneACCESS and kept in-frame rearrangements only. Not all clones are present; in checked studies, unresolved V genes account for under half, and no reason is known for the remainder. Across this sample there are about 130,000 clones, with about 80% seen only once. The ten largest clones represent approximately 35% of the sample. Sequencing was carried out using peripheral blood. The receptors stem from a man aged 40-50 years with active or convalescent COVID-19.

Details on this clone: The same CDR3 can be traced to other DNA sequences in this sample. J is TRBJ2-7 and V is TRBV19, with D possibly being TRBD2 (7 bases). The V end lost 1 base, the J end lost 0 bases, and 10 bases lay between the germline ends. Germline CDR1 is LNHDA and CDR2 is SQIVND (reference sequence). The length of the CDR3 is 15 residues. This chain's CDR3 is CASSIVRGGSYEQYF. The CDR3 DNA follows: TGTGCCAGTAGTATAGTAAGGGGGGGCTCCTACGAGCAGTACTTC. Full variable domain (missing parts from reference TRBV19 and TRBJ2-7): DGGITQSPKYLFRKEGQNVTLSCEQNLNHDAMYWYRQDPGQGLRLIYYSQIVNDFQKGDIAEGYSVSREKKESFPLTVTSAQKNPTAFYLCASSIVRGGSYEQYFGPGTRLTVT.

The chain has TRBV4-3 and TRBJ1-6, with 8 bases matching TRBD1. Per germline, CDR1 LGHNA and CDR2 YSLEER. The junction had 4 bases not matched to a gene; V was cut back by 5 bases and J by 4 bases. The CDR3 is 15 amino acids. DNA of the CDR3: TGCGCCAGCAGCGAAAGGACAGGGTATAATTCACCCCTCCACTTT. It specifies CASSERTGYNSPLHF.

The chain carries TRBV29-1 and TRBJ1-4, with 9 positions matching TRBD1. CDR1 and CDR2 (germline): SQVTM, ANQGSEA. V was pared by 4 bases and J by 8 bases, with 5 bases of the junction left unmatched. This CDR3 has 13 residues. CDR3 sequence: CSVGTGAQEKLFF. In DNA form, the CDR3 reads TGCAGCGTTGGGACAGGGGCACAGGAAAAACTGTTTTTT. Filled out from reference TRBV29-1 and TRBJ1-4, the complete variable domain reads SAVISQKPSRDICQRGTSLTIQCQVDSQVTMMFWYRQQPGQSLTLIATANQGSEATYESGFVIDKFPISRPNLTFSTLTVSNMSPEDSSIYLCSVGTGAQEKLFFGSGTQLSVL.

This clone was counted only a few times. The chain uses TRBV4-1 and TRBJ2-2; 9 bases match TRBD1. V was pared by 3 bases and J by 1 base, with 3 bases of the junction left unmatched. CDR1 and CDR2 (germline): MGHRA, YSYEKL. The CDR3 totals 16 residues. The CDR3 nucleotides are TGCGCCAGCAGCCAGACAGGGGGTCTGAACACCGGGGAGCTGTTTTTT. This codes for CASSQTGGLNTGELFF.

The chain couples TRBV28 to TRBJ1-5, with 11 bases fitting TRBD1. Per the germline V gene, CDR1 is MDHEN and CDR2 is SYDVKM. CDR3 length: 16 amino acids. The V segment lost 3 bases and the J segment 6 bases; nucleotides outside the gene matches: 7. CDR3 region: CASSLWGQGDGQPQHF. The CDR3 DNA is TGTGCCAGCAGTTTGTGGGGACAGGGGGACGGTCAGCCCCAGCATTTT. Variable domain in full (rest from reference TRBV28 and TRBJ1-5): DVKVTQSSRYLVKRTGEKVFLECVQDMDHENMFWYRQDPGLGLRLIYFSYDVKMKEKGDIPEGYSVSREKKERFSLILESASTNQTSMYLCASSLWGQGDGQPQHFGDGTRLSIL.

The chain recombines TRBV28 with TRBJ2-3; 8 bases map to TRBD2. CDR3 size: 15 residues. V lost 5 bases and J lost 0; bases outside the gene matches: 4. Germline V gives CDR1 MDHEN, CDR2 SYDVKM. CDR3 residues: CASSSSSGSTDTQYF. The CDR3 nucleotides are TGTGCCAGCAGTAGTTCTAGCGGGAGCACAGATACGCAGTATTTT.

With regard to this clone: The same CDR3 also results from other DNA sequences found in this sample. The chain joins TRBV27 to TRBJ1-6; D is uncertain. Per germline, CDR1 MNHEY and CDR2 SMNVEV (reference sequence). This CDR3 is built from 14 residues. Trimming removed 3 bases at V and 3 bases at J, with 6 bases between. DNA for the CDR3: TGTGCCAGCAGTTTGCGGGGCTATAATTCACCCCTCCACTTT. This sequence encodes CASSLRGYNSPLHF.

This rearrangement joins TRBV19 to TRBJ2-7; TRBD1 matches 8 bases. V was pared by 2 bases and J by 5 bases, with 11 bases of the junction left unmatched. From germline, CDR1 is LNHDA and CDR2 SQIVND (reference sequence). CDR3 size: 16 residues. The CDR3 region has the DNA TGTGCCAGTAGTATAAGGGGCAGGGGGCGCGGGGACGAGCAGTACTTC. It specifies CASSIRGRGRGDEQYF.

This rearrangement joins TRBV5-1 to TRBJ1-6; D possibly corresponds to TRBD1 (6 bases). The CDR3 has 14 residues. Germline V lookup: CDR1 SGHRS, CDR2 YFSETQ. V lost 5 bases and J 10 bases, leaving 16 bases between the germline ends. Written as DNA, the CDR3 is TGCGCCAGCAGTTTCGAGGGGGAATACTCACCCCTCCACTTT. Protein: CASSFEGEYSPLHF.

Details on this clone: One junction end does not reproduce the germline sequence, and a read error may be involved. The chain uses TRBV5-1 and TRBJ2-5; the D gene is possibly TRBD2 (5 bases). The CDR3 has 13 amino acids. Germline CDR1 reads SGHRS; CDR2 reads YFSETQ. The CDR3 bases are TGCGCCAGCAGCGCCGGGAACCAAGAGATCCAGTACTTC. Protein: CASSAGNQEIQYF.

Here the CDR3 DNA reads TGTGCCAGCAGCTTGGAGGCTAGCGGGTACGCACCCTACGAGCAGTACTTC. This translates into CASSLEASGYAPYEQYF. The chain joins TRBV5-5 to TRBJ2-7, with 8 bases that match TRBD2. Per the germline V gene, CDR1 is SGHKS and CDR2 is YYEKEE (reference sequence). The CDR3 runs to 17 residues. V lost 0 bases to trimming and J lost 2 bases; unmatched junction nucleotides: 10.

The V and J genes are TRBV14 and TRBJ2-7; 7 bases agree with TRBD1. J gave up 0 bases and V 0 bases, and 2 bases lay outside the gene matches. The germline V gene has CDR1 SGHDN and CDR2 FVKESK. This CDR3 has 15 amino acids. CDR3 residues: CASSQEHRGSYEQYF. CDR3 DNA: TGTGCCAGCAGCCAAGAACACAGGGGCTCCTACGAGCAGTACTTC. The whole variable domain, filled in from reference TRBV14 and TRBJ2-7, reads EAGVTQFPSHSVIEKGQTVTLRCDPISGHDNLYWYRRVMGKEIKFLLHFVKESKQDESGMPNNRFLAERTGGTYSTLKVQPAELEDSGVYFCASSQEHRGSYEQYFGPGTRLTVT.

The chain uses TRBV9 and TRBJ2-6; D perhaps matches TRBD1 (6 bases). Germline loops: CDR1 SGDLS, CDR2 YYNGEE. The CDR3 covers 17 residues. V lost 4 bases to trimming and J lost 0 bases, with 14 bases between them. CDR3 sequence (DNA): TGTGCCAGCAGCACGACCCAAGGGGGCTCTGGGGCCAACGTCCTGACTTTC. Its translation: CASSTTQGGSGANVLTF.

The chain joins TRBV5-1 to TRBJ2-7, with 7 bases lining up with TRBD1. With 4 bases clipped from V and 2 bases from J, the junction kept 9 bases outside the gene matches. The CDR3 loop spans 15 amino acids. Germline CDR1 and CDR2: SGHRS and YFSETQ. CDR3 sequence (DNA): TGCGCCAGCAGCATCCGACAGGGATTGACCTACGAGCAGTACTTC. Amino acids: CASSIRQGLTYEQYF.

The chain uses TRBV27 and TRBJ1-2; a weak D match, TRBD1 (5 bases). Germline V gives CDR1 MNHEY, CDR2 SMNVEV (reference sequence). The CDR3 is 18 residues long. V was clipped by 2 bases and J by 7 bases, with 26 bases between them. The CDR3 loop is CASSLVGTTPQGQGGYTF. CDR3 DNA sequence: TGTGCCAGCAGTTTAGTTGGTACGACTCCCCAAGGTCAGGGTGGCTACACCTTC.

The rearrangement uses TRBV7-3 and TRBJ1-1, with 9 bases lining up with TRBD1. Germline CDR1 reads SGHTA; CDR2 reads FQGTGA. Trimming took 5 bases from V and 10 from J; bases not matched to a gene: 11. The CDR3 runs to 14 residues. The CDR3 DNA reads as TGTGCCAGCAGCCTACCCGGGACAGGGTTCGGAGCTTTCTTT. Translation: CASSLPGTGFGAFF.

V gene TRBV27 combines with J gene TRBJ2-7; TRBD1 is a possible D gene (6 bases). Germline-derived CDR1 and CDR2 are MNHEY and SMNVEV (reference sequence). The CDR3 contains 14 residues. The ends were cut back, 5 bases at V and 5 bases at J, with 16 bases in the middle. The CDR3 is CASSLDDRKHEQYF. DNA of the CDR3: TGTGCCAGCAGTCTGGATGACAGGAAACACGAGCAGTACTTC.